This entry lists 29 T cell receptor beta chains sequenced from one sample in a study of blood T cell repertoires in COVID-19. Sequenced by immunoSEQ multiplex PCR; TCRdb stores in-frame clones only, minus some. The table includes around 100,000 clones, roughly 87% detected once. The sequenced sample was peripheral blood. The receptor set was obtained from a man aged 30 to 45 in a cohort sampled during active COVID-19.

This clone was seen a handful of times. The rearrangement uses TRBV27 and TRBJ2-7, with D perhaps matching TRBD2 (6 bases). The CDR3 is 12 amino acids. The germline CDR1 and CDR2 sequences are MNHEY and SMNVEV (reference sequence). The V and J ends lost 6 bases and 9 bases respectively, with 15 bases between them. CDR3 DNA sequence: TGTGCCAGCAGCCCCCGGGGGTGGAGGCAGTACTTC. It is translated as CASSPRGWRQYF.

The V gene is TRBV5-1, the J gene TRBJ2-7, with 8 bases identical to TRBD1. V lost 1 base to trimming and J lost 5 bases; unmatched junction nucleotides: 8. This CDR3 is 15 amino acids long. The germline CDR1 and CDR2 sequences are SGHRS and YFSETQ. The CDR3 DNA reads as TGCGCCAGCAGCTTGATGGGCCAGGGGGCTGACGAGCAGTACTTC. Protein: CASSLMGQGADEQYF. The full variable domain, completed using reference TRBV5-1 and TRBJ2-7, is KAGVTQTPRYLIKTRGQQVTLSCSPISGHRSVSWYQQTPGQGLQFLFEYFSETQRNKGNFPGRFSGRQFSNSRSEMNVSTLELGDSALYLCASSLMGQGADEQYFGPGTRLTVT.

The J gene is TRBJ2-2, the V gene TRBV19; tentative D call: TRBD2 (6 bases). The CDR3 runs to 16 residues. The V gene lost 1 base and the J gene lost 6 bases, with 15 bases spanning the gap. Germline V gene sequence: CDR1 LNHDA, CDR2 SQIVND (reference sequence). The chain's CDR3 is CASSIARDWSPGELFF. CDR3 coding DNA: TGTGCCAGTAGTATAGCTCGGGACTGGAGTCCCGGGGAGCTGTTTTTT.

This chain joins TRBV10-1 and TRBJ2-1, with D tentatively TRBD2 (5 bases). V shed 3 bases and J shed 4 bases, with 10 bases lying between them. There are 14 residues in the CDR3. Germline lookup yields CDR1 WNHNN and CDR2 SYGVQD (reference sequence). The CDR3 DNA sequence: TGCGCCAGCAGTGATCGAGCGGAATACAATGAGCAGTTCTTC. Protein sequence: CASSDRAEYNEQFF.

V and J are TRBV27 and TRBJ1-4; D not resolved. Trimming removed 2 bases from V and 7 bases from J, with 8 bases in between. The CDR3 is made up of 13 amino acids. Germline CDR1 reads MNHEY; CDR2 reads SMNVEV (reference sequence). DNA of the CDR3: TGTGCCAGCAGTTTAAGGGAGGCTGAAAAACTGTTTTTT. This codes for CASSLREAEKLFF.

V is TRBV16 and J is TRBJ2-1; the match to TRBD2 covers 9 bases. Germline V gives CDR1 KGHSY, CDR2 FQNENV. The CDR3 is 12 residues long. J was trimmed by 16 bases and V by 6 bases; bases with no gene match: 10. CDR3 in amino acids: CASSRGGGARFF. CDR3 in DNA: TGTGCCAGCAGTCGTGGCGGGGGGGCCCGATTCTTC.

V is TRBV10-2 and J is TRBJ2-7; 7 bases line up with TRBD2. Germline CDR1 WSHSY, CDR2 SAAADI. The CDR3 extends over 13 amino acids. V lost 8 bases and J lost 4; bases outside the gene matches: 8. CDR3 sequence reads: CASDTSEGYEQYF. CDR3 DNA sequence: TGCGCCAGCGATACTAGCGAGGGTTACGAGCAGTACTTC.

V and J are TRBV19 and TRBJ1-1; TRBD1 agrees at 12 bases. Germline V gene sequence: CDR1 LNHDA, CDR2 SQIVND (reference sequence). With 7 bases clipped from V and 1 base from J, the junction kept 7 bases outside the gene matches. The CDR3 totals 16 residues. The CDR3 protein is CASMGGQGARNTEAFF. The CDR3 DNA reads TGTGCCAGTATGGGGGGACAGGGGGCCCGGAACACTGAAGCTTTCTTT.

This clone was recorded once. Relative to the germline gene, one junction end is altered; a read error may explain this. The chain uses TRBV7-2 and TRBJ2-1; 11 bases are shared with TRBD2. Germline-derived CDR1 and CDR2 are SGHTA and FQGNSA. The CDR3 has 14 amino acids. CDR3 in amino acids: CASSVAGGRNEQFF. The DNA for the CDR3 is TGTGCCAGCAGCGTAGCGGGGGGGCGTAATGAGCAGTTCTTC.

The rearrangement joins TRBV5-1 to TRBJ2-2, with D perhaps matching TRBD1 (5 bases). Germline V gene data show CDR1 as SGHRS and CDR2 as YFSETQ. The CDR3 spans 16 residues. Trimming took 4 bases from V and 6 from J, leaving 19 bases between them. This CDR3 reads CASSSQGVSGPGELFF. The DNA for the CDR3 is TGCGCCAGCAGCAGCCAGGGTGTGAGTGGGCCCGGGGAGCTGTTTTTT.

This chain joins TRBV18 and TRBJ2-2; TRBD2 might be the D (7 bases). The germline CDR1 and CDR2 sequences are KGHSH and LQKENI. This CDR3 contains 16 residues. V lost 0 bases and J lost 3, with 11 bases in between. CDR3 protein: CASSPPGGQHTGELFF. The CDR3 DNA follows: TGTGCCAGCTCACCACCGGGGGGGCAGCACACCGGGGAGCTGTTTTTT.

This chain joins TRBV7-9 and TRBJ2-7; 8 bases line up with TRBD1. The CDR3 has 13 residues. The trim removed 5 bases at V and 4 bases at J, leaving 4 bases unmatched. CDR1 is SEHNR, CDR2 FQNEAQ, per germline (reference sequence). CDR3 in amino acids: CASSPDREYEQYF. The CDR3 bases are TGTGCCAGCAGCCCGGACAGGGAATACGAGCAGTACTTC.

This sequence joins TRBV12-3 or TRBV12-4 and TRBJ2-5; D gene ambiguous. With 5 bases removed from V and 2 bases from J, the gap between germline ends came to 3 bases. This CDR3 has 11 amino acids. CDR3 sequence: CASSHQETQYF. Here the CDR3 DNA reads TGTGCCAGCAGTCATCAAGAGACCCAGTACTTC.

This chain connects TRBV18 to TRBJ2-7, with D tentatively TRBD1 (5 bases). V gave up 3 bases and J gave up 7 bases, with 16 bases separating them. Germline CDR1 KGHSH, CDR2 LQKENI. CDR3 size: 14 residues. This CDR3 is CASSPGQGGREQYF. DNA of the CDR3: TGTGCCAGCTCACCGGGCCAGGGTGGTAGGGAGCAGTACTTC.

The chain is built from TRBV6-1 and TRBJ1-6; the match to TRBD1 covers 10 bases. Germline trimming cut 0 bases from V and 8 bases from J; bases unmatched to any gene: 4. Per germline, CDR1 MNHNS and CDR2 SASEGT. CDR3 length: 16 amino acids. This CDR3 reads CASSEATGQGHSPLHF. The DNA of the CDR3 is TGTGCCAGCAGTGAAGCGACGGGACAGGGGCATTCACCCCTCCACTTT.

This clone was found once. CDR3 sequence: CASSSIGGHGYTF. The CDR3 bases are TGTGCCAGCAGTAGTATAGGGGGCCATGGCTACACCTTC. The chain links TRBV6-6 to TRBJ1-2, with 7 bases aligning to TRBD1. Germline-derived CDR1 and CDR2 are MNHNY and SVGAGI (reference sequence). Germline trimming cut 5 bases from V and 6 bases from J; bases unmatched to any gene: 6. This CDR3 is 13 amino acids long.

This clone was recorded a few times. The same CDR3 arises from other DNA sequences in this sample as well. The chain uses TRBV2 and TRBJ1-5; 8 bases are shared with TRBD1. Trimming took 5 bases from V and 6 from J; bases not matched to a gene: 9. Germline lookup yields CDR1 SNHLY and CDR2 FYNNEI. The CDR3 is made up of 15 amino acids. The CDR3 sequence: CASSKGQGEGQPQHF. The CDR3 nucleotides read TGTGCCAGCAGTAAAGGACAGGGCGAGGGTCAGCCCCAGCATTTT.

This sequence joins TRBV3-1 (or the pseudogene TRBV3-2) and TRBJ1-1; D is uncertain. CDR3 size: 11 residues. From germline, CDR1 is LGHDT and CDR2 YNNKEL (reference sequence). V gave up 1 base and J gave up 11 bases, with 8 bases separating them. The CDR3 loop reads CASSQGQLAFF. The CDR3 DNA reads as TGTGCCAGCAGCCAAGGCCAGTTGGCTTTCTTT.

The rearrangement uses TRBV6-4 and TRBJ1-1; 10 bases are shared with TRBD1. V lost 6 bases to trimming and J lost 4 bases; unmatched junction nucleotides: 8. CDR3 length equals 15 residues. Germline CDR1 reads MRHNA; CDR2 reads SNTAGT. The CDR3 DNA reads TGTGCCAGCAGGATGGACAGGGGGTTATCCACTGAAGCTTTCTTT. This sequence encodes CASRMDRGLSTEAFF.

The genes are TRBV28 and TRBJ1-5; possibly TRBD1 for D (6 bases). V shed 3 bases and J shed 4 bases, with 13 bases lying between them. The CDR3 covers 15 residues. CDR1 is MDHEN, CDR2 SYDVKM, per germline. The CDR3, as DNA: TGTGCCAGCAGTTTCGAGGGGGTAGGGAATCAGCCCCAGCATTTT. Protein sequence: CASSFEGVGNQPQHF. Variable domain in full (rest from reference TRBV28 and TRBJ1-5): DVKVTQSSRYLVKRTGEKVFLECVQDMDHENMFWYRQDPGLGLRLIYFSYDVKMKEKGDIPEGYSVSREKKERFSLILESASTNQTSMYLCASSFEGVGNQPQHFGDGTRLSIL.

The CDR3, as DNA: TGTGCCAGCAGCATAACGGACAGGACAGTCTATGGCTACACCTTC. Protein sequence: CASSITDRTVYGYTF. This chain links TRBV11-3 with TRBJ1-2; 7 bases agree with TRBD1. Unmatched junction bases numbered 10, after V lost 5 bases and J lost 4 bases. The CDR3 runs 15 residues. Germline V gene data show CDR1 as SGHNT and CDR2 as YENEEA.

This sequence joins TRBV27 and TRBJ1-2; D gene uncertain. CDR3 length: 15 residues. Trimming removed 5 bases at V and 1 base at J, with 14 bases between. Germline V gives CDR1 MNHEY, CDR2 SMNVEV (reference sequence). The CDR3 DNA reads TGTGCCAGCAGTGGCCTGGGAGGAGTTAACTATGGCTACACCTTC. Translated: CASSGLGGVNYGYTF.

The chain has TRBV6-5 and TRBJ1-3, with no clear D. The V gene lost 8 bases and the J gene lost 0 bases, with 14 bases spanning the gap. Germline V gives CDR1 MNHEY, CDR2 SVGAGI. There are 15 residues in the CDR3. CDR3 sequence (DNA): TGTGCCAGCCAAGAAGAGCCGATCTCTGGAAACACCATATATTTT. The encoded protein is CASQEEPISGNTIYF.

The rearrangement uses TRBV7-9 and TRBJ1-1, with 9 positions matching TRBD1. J was trimmed by 4 bases and V by 11 bases; bases with no gene match: 5. The CDR3 sequence is 12 residues long. Looked up from germline, CDR1 is SEHNR and CDR2 is FQNEAQ (reference sequence). The CDR3 reads CAPDRGGTEAFF. In DNA, the CDR3 is TGTGCCCCGGACAGGGGAGGCACTGAAGCTTTCTTT.

This CDR3 reads CASSRRVGDTEAFF. The CDR3 nucleotides read TGTGCCAGCAGTCGTAGGGTAGGGGACACTGAAGCTTTCTTT. The rearrangement uses TRBV27 and TRBJ1-1, with D possibly TRBD1 on 5 matching bases. Trimming pared 5 bases from V and 3 bases from J, leaving 13 bases between. The CDR3 has 14 amino acids. The germline V gene has CDR1 MNHEY and CDR2 SMNVEV (reference sequence).

The rearrangement links TRBV7-2 to TRBJ1-4, with TRBD1 identical over 9 bases. CDR3 size: 15 residues. With 5 bases clipped from V and 10 bases from J, the junction kept 11 bases outside the gene matches. Germline V gives CDR1 SGHTA, CDR2 FQGNSA. For the CDR3, the DNA is TGTGCCAGCAGCCCTCCGGGACAGGGCGCGTTAAAACTGTTTTTT. Amino acid sequence: CASSPPGQGALKLFF.

This clone was observed a handful of times. The chain employs TRBV6-2 or TRBV6-3 and TRBJ1-2; possible D gene TRBD1, 5 bases. This CDR3 is built from 14 residues. Trimming shortened V by 4 bases and J by 4 bases, and 13 bases separated the two germline ends. The germline gives CDR1 MNHEY, CDR2 SVGEGT. CDR3 bases: TGTGCCAGCAGTTCCACCGGCGGGGGCTATGGCTACACCTTC. It codes for CASSSTGGGYGYTF.

The V and J genes are TRBV27 and TRBJ1-2; possibly TRBD1 for D (5 bases). Trimming removed 11 bases from V and 3 bases from J, with 16 bases in between. The CDR3 is 13 residues long. Germline loops: CDR1 MNHEY, CDR2 SMNVEV (reference sequence). The DNA for the CDR3 is TGTGCCCATGGGGCAGGGAAATACTATGGCTACACCTTC. Amino acids: CAHGAGKYYGYTF.

This clone has a single count. The chain recombines TRBV10-3 with TRBJ2-5; D is possibly TRBD1 (6 bases). V was trimmed by 10 bases and J by 4 bases, leaving 13 bases between them. CDR1 is ENHRY and CDR2 is SYGVKD in the germline V gene. The length of the CDR3 is 12 residues. The CDR3 DNA reads as TGTGCCAGCGGAACAGGGACAGAGACCCAGTACTTC. Translated, it gives CASGTGTETQYF.